These T cell receptor beta chains were read from a single sample in a study of siplizumab effects on memory and regulatory T cells. Measured with immunoSEQ multiplex PCR; TCRdb has only the in-frame clones, and not every one. Altogether some 73,000 clones are present, 93% being singletons, with the ten largest covering 4% to 5.5%. Input material: CD8+ T cells sorted from blood. Receptor source: a human donor in good health. The CDR3 runs from the conserved cysteine through the conserved F or W. Fields, in order: J gene, V gene, CDR3 length, clone size, D gene, CDR3 DNA, CDR3 protein. The D gene is left open where the match is weak. For some rows the clone size is stated as once, few or many, or as a class when expanded; others skip it.

TRBJ2-5,TRBV13,14,-,TRBD1,TGTGCCAGCACCTCAGGACAGGATCAAGAGACCCAGTACTTC,CASTSGQDQETQYF
TRBJ2-1,TRBV4-3,16,-,TRBD2,TGCGCCAGCAGCCAAGATGGTAGCGGGGGTATTGTTGAGCAGTTCTTC,CASSQDGSGGIVEQFF
TRBJ1-1,TRBV28,14,-,TRBD1,TGTGCCAGCAGTTACAGGGGTTTGTCCACTGAAGCTTTCTTT,CASSYRGLSTEAFF
TRBJ2-7,TRBV6-5,14,once,-,TGTGCCAGCAGTTGGGCCCCGACGTCGGGCGAGCAGTACTTC,CASSWAPTSGEQYF
TRBJ2-6,TRBV27,15,-,-,TGTGCCAGCAGTCTAGGGGGTGCTGGGGCCAACGTCCTGACTTTC,CASSLGGAGANVLTF
TRBJ1-1,TRBV7-6,14,-,TRBD1,TGTGCCAGCAGCTCCGGACAGGGGGTCTCTGAAGCTTTCTTT,CASSSGQGVSEAFF
TRBJ2-3,TRBV9,15,-,-,TGTGCCAGCAGCGTTGGGGCCGTGGGCACAGATACGCAGTATTTT,CASSVGAVGTDTQYF
TRBJ2-3,TRBV7-7,13,-,-,TGTGCCAGCAGCTTGGCTTTTACAGATACGCAGTATTTT,CASSLAFTDTQYF
TRBJ1-2,TRBV4-2,12,-,TRBD1,TGTGCCAGCCAGGGGGCGGACTATGGCTACACCTTC,CASQGADYGYTF
TRBJ2-1,TRBV4-1,13,-,-,TGCGCCAGCAGCCAAGTCGGCGACGATGAGCAGTTCTTC,CASSQVGDDEQFF
TRBJ2-2,TRBV5-4,15,-,-,TGTGCCAGCAGCCAAGATCGTGCCGGGACCGGGGAGCTGTTTTTT,CASSQDRAGTGELFF
TRBJ2-7,TRBV5-6,14,-,-,TGTGCCAGCAGCTTGGGGGCGGGACCCTACGAGCAGTACTTC,CASSLGAGPYEQYF
TRBJ1-6,TRBV6-8,14,once,-,TGTGCCAGCAATAAGGAGGCAGCTGGTTCACCCCTCCACTTT,CASNKEAAGSPLHF
TRBJ2-5,TRBV19,15,-,-,TGTGCCAGTACATTCGGGACACGGGGACAAGAGACCCAGTACTTC,CASTFGTRGQETQYF
TRBJ2-1,TRBV7-9,13,-,-,TGTGCCAGCAGCTTCGCCGCCGCCTATGAGCAGTTCTTC,CASSFAAAYEQFF
TRBJ1-2,TRBV19,15,-,-,TGTGCCAGTAGCTTCTCCGGGGGAGCGGGATCCGGCTACACCTTC,CASSFSGGAGSGYTF